This TCR beta chain appears in the sequencing data of a study of cytomegalovirus exposure and HLA in healthy donors. Each donor's status was that of a healthy bone marrow donor. The PCR ran on 60 Vbeta and 13 Jbeta primers. Clones were read by immunoSEQ multiplex PCR, and TCRdb kept only the in-frame ones, dropping some. The repertoire holds more than 100,000 clones, with approximately 78% as singletons. This TCR was sampled from a woman aged 45-59 years in good health and CMV-seropositive. The specimen sequenced was PBMCs.

The CDR3 protein is CASRKLQGARKNIQYF. The CDR3 DNA is TGTGCCAGCAGGAAACTACAGGGGGCGCGCAAAAACATTCAGTACTTC. The chain has TRBV21-1 and TRBJ2-4; no DNA check was done on the table's D call, TRBD1. TRBV21-1 is deemed a pseudogene. This CDR3 region has 16 residues.